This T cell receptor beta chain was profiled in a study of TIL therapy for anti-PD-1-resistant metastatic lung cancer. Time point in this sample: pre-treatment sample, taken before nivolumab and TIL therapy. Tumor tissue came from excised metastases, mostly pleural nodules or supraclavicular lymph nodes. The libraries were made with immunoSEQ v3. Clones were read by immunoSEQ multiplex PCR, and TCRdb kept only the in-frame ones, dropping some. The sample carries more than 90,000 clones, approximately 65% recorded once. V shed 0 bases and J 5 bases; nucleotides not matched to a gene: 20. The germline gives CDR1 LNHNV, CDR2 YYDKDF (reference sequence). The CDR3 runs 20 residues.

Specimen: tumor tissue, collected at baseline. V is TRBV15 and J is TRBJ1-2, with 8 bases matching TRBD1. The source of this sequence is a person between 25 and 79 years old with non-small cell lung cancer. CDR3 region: CATSRDMGQAAQPEGYGYTF. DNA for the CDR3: TGTGCCACCAGCAGAGATATGGGACAGGCGGCTCAGCCTGAGGGGTATGGCTACACCTTC.